This TCR beta chain was obtained from a study of early T cells in non-severe SARS-CoV-2 infection. Points from the study as a whole: VDJdb matching skewed toward anti-spike CD8 responses, missing private and CD4 specificities.

In the case of this clonotype: Its antigen is not known.

TCRdb re-called the 5' RACE reads through MiXCR, storing one row per CDR3 protein. The table has 66,000 or so distinct CDR3 sequences, 11% seen once. Germline values: CDR1 SGHRS, CDR2 YFSETQ. The V gene lost 4 bases and the J gene lost 1 base, with 12 bases spanning the gap. This CDR3 is built from 14 residues. This clonotype originated in an adult who was a healthcare worker with PCR-confirmed SARS-CoV-2 infection or an uninfected control (not recorded which). Sample: whole blood. The chain joins TRBV5-1 to TRBJ2-7, with D uncertain. The DNA of the CDR3 is TGCGCCAGCAGCCCTAACGAGAGATCCTACGAGCAGTACTTC. Its translation is CASSPNERSYEQYF.